The present TCR beta chain was sequenced within a study of blood T cell repertoires in COVID-19. Study-wide context: The origin of the acute and convalescent COVID-19 samples was the United States, Italy and Spain. PBMCs, B-cell-depleted T cells, or T cells provided the cDNA or gDNA that made up the material.

Authors' methods: Scientists estimated how many nucleated cells there were by amplifying reference gene primers. Generated by immunoSEQ multiplex PCR, the TCRdb table keeps only in-frame clones and is missing some. V and J calls and clone size are given by that table; D and trimming were obtained from the DNA. The sample gives about 380,000 clones, roughly 86% of which show up once; approximately 1% is in the top ten. CDR3 length: 13 amino acids. V lost 3 bases, J lost 1 base, and 7 bases lay in between. The germline V gene encodes CDR1 SGHRS and CDR2 YFSETQ. Only one count was recorded for this clone.

The rearrangement joins TRBV5-1 to TRBJ1-2, with no clear D. The sample taken for sequencing was peripheral blood. The clonotype originates from a human donor with acute or convalescent COVID-19. The donor label of this sample is uncertain. CDR3: CASSSVGNYGYTF. In DNA form, the CDR3 reads TGCGCCAGCAGCTCCGTCGGTAACTATGGCTACACCTTC.